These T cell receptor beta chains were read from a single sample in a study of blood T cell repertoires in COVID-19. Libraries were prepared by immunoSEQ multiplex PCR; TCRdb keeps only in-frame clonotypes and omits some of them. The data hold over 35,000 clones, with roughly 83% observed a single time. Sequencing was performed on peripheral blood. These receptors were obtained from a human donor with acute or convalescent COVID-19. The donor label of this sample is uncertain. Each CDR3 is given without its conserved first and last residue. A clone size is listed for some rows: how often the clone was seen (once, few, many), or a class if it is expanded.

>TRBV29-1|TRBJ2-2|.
SVEFRTSGGTGELF
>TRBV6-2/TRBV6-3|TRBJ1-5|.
ASSYKDRFSNQPQH
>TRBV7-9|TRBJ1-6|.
ASRRTTGSSYNSPLH
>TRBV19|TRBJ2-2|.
ASSIGRVNTGELF
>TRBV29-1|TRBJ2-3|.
SVGTPLGVNRDTDTQY
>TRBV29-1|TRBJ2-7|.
SGRTGSSYEQY
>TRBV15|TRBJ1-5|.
ATSPAGQPQH
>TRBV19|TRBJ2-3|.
ASSYLLAGGEDTQY
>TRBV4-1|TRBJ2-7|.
ASSQLTGGIPYEQY
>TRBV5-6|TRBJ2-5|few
ASSFTSGRETQY
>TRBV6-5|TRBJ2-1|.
ASSKDSDNEQF
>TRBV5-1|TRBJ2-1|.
ASSFPQTGYNEQF
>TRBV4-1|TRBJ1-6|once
ASSPEAGRSNSPLH
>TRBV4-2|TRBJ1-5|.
ASSHPNRAQH
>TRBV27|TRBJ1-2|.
ASSLMSQGHYGYT
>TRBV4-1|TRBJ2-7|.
ASSQVTVEDEQY
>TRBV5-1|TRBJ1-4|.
ASSQTYRDEKLF
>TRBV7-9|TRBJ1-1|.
ASSFKGFSDEAF
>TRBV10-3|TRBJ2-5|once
AISDRQETQY
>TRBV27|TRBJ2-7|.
ASRPKLQGAYEQY
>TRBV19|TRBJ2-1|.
ASSIRTGLSKNEQF
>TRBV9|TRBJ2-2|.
ASSEGASGTPGRKGELF
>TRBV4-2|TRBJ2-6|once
ASATTGSGANVLT
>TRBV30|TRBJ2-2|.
AWSVVRAGELF
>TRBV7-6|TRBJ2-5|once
ASSLAAGQQETQY
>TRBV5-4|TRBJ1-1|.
ASSLGQGWTEAF
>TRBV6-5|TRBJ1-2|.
ASSFGGDYGYT
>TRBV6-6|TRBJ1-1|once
ASSRKTGGSEAF
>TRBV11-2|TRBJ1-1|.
ASRRGGWTEAF
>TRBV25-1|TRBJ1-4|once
ASRSTGGNNEKLF
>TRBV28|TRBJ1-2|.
ASSLRGNYNYGYT
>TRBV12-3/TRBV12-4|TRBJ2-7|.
ASRRGGSYEQY
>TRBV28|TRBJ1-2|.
ASSSPGQGGGYT
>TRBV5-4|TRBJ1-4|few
ASSLGRGLGEKLF
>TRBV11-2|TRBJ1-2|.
ASTLWGVNGYT
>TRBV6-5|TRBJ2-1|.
ASSSGQYNEQF
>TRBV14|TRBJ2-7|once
ASSPHQDREV
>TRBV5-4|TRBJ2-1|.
ASSSPGLGNEQF
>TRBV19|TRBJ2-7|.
ASSPRTVLGEQY
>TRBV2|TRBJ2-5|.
ASSERTGGETQY
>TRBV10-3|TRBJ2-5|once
AISRLAGGPPTGETQY
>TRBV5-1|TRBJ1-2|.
ASSLARQGYYGYT
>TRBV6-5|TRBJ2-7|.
ASSLPDRALYEQY
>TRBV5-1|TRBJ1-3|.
ASSEDRTATGNTIY
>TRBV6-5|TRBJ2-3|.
ASSYSLAGSTDTQY
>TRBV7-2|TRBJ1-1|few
ASSEAGTGYTEAF
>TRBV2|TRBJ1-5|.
ASNQGSNQPQH
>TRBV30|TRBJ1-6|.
ARQSNNSPLH
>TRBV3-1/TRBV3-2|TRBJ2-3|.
ASSQDEVRDTQY
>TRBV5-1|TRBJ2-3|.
ASSFGLAGVSTDTQY
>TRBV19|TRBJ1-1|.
ASRRVTEAF
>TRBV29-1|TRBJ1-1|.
SGDMMTGGLRTEAF
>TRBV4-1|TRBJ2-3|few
ASSQVDRGTDTQY
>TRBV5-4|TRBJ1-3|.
ASSGRESGNTIY
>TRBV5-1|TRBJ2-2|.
ASSLQGLAGTGELF
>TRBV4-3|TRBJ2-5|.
ASSQDRAGGETQY
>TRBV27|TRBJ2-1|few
ASSLSGVAGGFYNEQF
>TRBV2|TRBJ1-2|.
ASSEVRDIYGYT
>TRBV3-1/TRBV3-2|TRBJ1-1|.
ASSQDANRNTEAF